The 31 T cell receptor beta chains given below trace back to one sample, sequenced in a study of blood T cell repertoires in COVID-19. Sequencing was performed with immunoSEQ multiplex PCR; in TCRdb, only in-frame clones are kept and a portion is missing. The table records under 75,000 clones, around 88% of them present only once. Input material: peripheral blood. The receptors come from a woman aged 80 or older with active COVID-19.

The chain combines TRBV11-2 with TRBJ2-5; 8 bases are shared with TRBD2. After removal of 5 bases from V and 3 bases from J, the junction contained 2 bases not matched to a gene. Germline V CDR1 and CDR2: SGHAT, FQNNGV. The CDR3 contains 13 residues. The CDR3 reads CASSPGGEETQYF. DNA for the CDR3: TGTGCCAGCAGCCCCGGGGGGGAAGAGACCCAGTACTTC.

This clone was recorded a few times. This chain uses TRBV11-2 with TRBJ2-1; a weak D match, TRBD2 (7 bases). Germline CDR1 and CDR2: SGHAT and FQNNGV. The V end lost 0 bases, the J end lost 8 bases, and 14 bases lay between the germline ends. The CDR3 length is 15 residues. The CDR3 region is CASSLDGGPPYEQFF. In DNA form, the CDR3 reads TGTGCCAGCAGCTTAGACGGGGGGCCCCCGTATGAGCAGTTCTTC.

This chain links TRBV18 with TRBJ2-3; TRBD2 is a possible D gene (5 bases). CDR1 and CDR2 (germline): KGHSH, LQKENI. This CDR3 has 15 residues. The germline V and J ends were trimmed by 5 bases and 3 bases, with 15 bases remaining between them. CDR3 protein: CASSLVGGPTDTQYF. In DNA, the CDR3 is TGTGCCAGCTCATTAGTAGGCGGGCCTACAGATACGCAGTATTTT.

The chain is built from TRBV7-8 and TRBJ2-3, with 13 bases identical to TRBD2. The CDR3 totals 16 residues. The ends lost 2 bases at V and 6 bases at J; junction bases unmatched: 5. CDR1 SGHVS and CDR2 FQNEAQ come from the germline V gene. The CDR3 spells CASSLPTSGGLDTQYF. DNA for the CDR3: TGTGCCAGCAGCTTACCGACTAGCGGGGGGTTGGATACGCAGTATTTT. Filled out from reference TRBV7-8 and TRBJ2-3, the complete variable domain reads GAGVSQSPRYKVAKRGQDVALRCDPISGHVSLFWYQQALGQGPEFLTYFQNEAQLDKSGLPSDRFFAERPEGSVSTLKIQRTQQEDSAVYLCASSLPTSGGLDTQYFGPGTRLTVL.

The V and J genes are TRBV19 and TRBJ2-3, with D possibly TRBD2 on 5 matching bases. Germline lookup yields CDR1 LNHDA and CDR2 SQIVND (reference sequence). V gave up 4 bases and J gave up 6 bases, with 11 bases separating them. This CDR3 has 13 residues. The CDR3 loop is CASSRGYGDTQYF. CDR3 coding DNA: TGTGCCAGTAGTAGAGGGTACGGTGATACGCAGTATTTT.

The chain uses TRBV19 and TRBJ2-5; TRBD2 agrees at 8 bases. Trimming at V came to 6 bases and at J to 9 bases, leaving 9 bases not matched to a gene. CDR3 size: 13 residues. The germline V gene encodes CDR1 LNHDA and CDR2 SQIVND (reference sequence). CDR3 coding DNA: TGTGCCAGTAGCCCTGGCCCGGGAGGGGCCCAGTACTTC. Translation: CASSPGPGGAQYF.

This clone has only a few counts. The chain is built from TRBV7-3 and TRBJ2-1; 14 positions agree with TRBD2. This CDR3 comprises 19 residues. The junction had 13 bases not matched to a gene; V was cut back by 5 bases and J by 4 bases. CDR1 and CDR2 (germline): SGHTA, FQGTGA. CDR3 amino acids: CASSPTPQTSGGGYNEQFF. CDR3 DNA sequence: TGTGCCAGCAGCCCAACCCCTCAGACTAGCGGGGGGGGTTACAATGAGCAGTTCTTC.

The chain carries TRBV30 and TRBJ1-6; no firm D call. This CDR3 spans 11 amino acids. Trimming stripped 4 bases from V and 6 bases from J, with 4 bases between. Germline CDR1 GTSNPN, CDR2 SVGIG (reference sequence). CDR3 bases: TGTGCCTGGACCTTTAATTCACCCCTCCACTTT. Translation gives CAWTFNSPLHF.

This rearrangement joins TRBV18 to TRBJ2-3; 9 bases map to TRBD1. With V trimmed by 4 bases and J by 4 bases, 3 bases remained unmatched. The CDR3 consists of 14 residues. Looked up from germline, CDR1 is KGHSH and CDR2 is LQKENI. DNA for the CDR3: TGTGCCAGCTCACTGGACAGGGGTGCAGATACGCAGTATTTT. Its protein is CASSLDRGADTQYF.

V gene TRBV5-1 combines with J gene TRBJ2-2; D is uncertain. Deletions cut 6 bases from V and 2 bases from J, with 11 bases between. Germline CDR1 and CDR2: SGHRS and YFSETQ. This CDR3 is built from 14 residues. The CDR3 DNA follows: TGCGCCAGCAAAGATCAGGTTAACACCGGGGAGCTGTTTTTT. Translating gives CASKDQVNTGELFF.

V and J are TRBV18 and TRBJ2-5; no clear D. The CDR3 contains 14 residues. Germline CDR1 reads KGHSH; CDR2 reads LQKENI. Trimming took 3 bases from V and 2 from J, leaving 10 bases between them. The DNA for the CDR3 is TGTGCCAGCTCACCCCGCAGTACACAAGAGACCCAGTACTTC. Amino acid sequence: CASSPRSTQETQYF.

This chain links TRBV9 with TRBJ2-2, with D maybe TRBD2 (6 bases). Germline V gene data show CDR1 as SGDLS and CDR2 as YYNGEE. The V end was cut by 7 bases, the J end by 3 bases, with 13 bases between. CDR3 length: 14 residues. Written as DNA, the CDR3 is TGTGCCAGCGGCCTGGGGGGAGACACCGGGGAGCTGTTTTTT. Its protein product is CASGLGGDTGELFF.

Remarks on this clone: One end of the junction is discordant with germline, which a read error may explain. This same CDR3 is encoded by further DNA sequences in the sample. V is TRBV9 and J is TRBJ1-3; D is ambiguous. The CDR3 consists of 16 residues. CDR1 is SGDLS, CDR2 YYNGEE, per germline. Here the CDR3 DNA reads TGTGCCAGTAGCGTAGGGCTCCTATCGAGGGGAAACACCATATATTTT. This sequence encodes CASSVGLLSRGNTIYF. The variable domain in full, with the rest retrieved from reference TRBV9 and TRBJ1-3, is DSGVTQTPKHLITATGQRVTLRCSPRSGDLSVYWYQQSLDQGLQFLIQYYNGEERAKGNILERFSAQQFPDLHSELNLSSLELGDSALYFCASSVGLLSRGNTIYFGEGSWLTVV.

The chain uses TRBV7-3 and TRBJ1-1, with no clear D. CDR1 is SGHTA and CDR2 is FQGTGA in the germline V gene. The CDR3 totals 13 residues. Deletions cut 0 bases from V and 2 bases from J, with 4 bases between. The DNA of the CDR3 is TGTGCCAGCAGCTTAACAGCTAACACTGAAGCTTTCTTT. As protein: CASSLTANTEAFF.

The chain is built from TRBV15 and TRBJ1-5; D is perhaps TRBD1 (5 bases). CDR1 is LNHNV, CDR2 YYDKDF, per germline (reference sequence). The CDR3 totals 15 residues. Trimming removed 5 bases at V and 5 bases at J, with 16 bases between. CDR3 amino acids: CATSSWEGRHQPQHF. Written as DNA, the CDR3 is TGTGCCACCAGCTCCTGGGAGGGGAGGCATCAGCCCCAGCATTTT.

The chain has TRBV5-1 and TRBJ2-1; D not certain. Trimming cost V 3 bases and J 2 bases, with 15 bases left between them. The CDR3 covers 16 residues. Germline V lookup: CDR1 SGHRS, CDR2 YFSETQ. Written as DNA, the CDR3 is TGCGCCAGCAGCTACGGTCCGCGCGAAACCTACAATGAGCAGTTCTTC. Protein product: CASSYGPRETYNEQFF. Looking up the rest from reference TRBV5-1 and TRBJ2-1 gives the full variable domain: KAGVTQTPRYLIKTRGQQVTLSCSPISGHRSVSWYQQTPGQGLQFLFEYFSETQRNKGNFPGRFSGRQFSNSRSEMNVSTLELGDSALYLCASSYGPRETYNEQFFGPGTRLTVL.

The chain couples TRBV28 to TRBJ1-2; no definite D call. CDR1 and CDR2 (germline): MDHEN, SYDVKM. The CDR3 covers 11 residues. The germline V and J ends were trimmed by 10 bases and 5 bases, with 11 bases remaining between them. CDR3 sequence: CATQYGYGYTF. As DNA, the CDR3 is TGTGCCACCCAGTACGGGTATGGCTACACCTTC.

This clone was observed a single time. This rearrangement joins TRBV7-8 to TRBJ2-2; D is ambiguous. The CDR3 contains 12 residues. V lost 1 base to trimming and J lost 6 bases, with 3 bases between them. Germline-derived CDR1 and CDR2 are SGHVS and FQNEAQ. CDR3 sequence (DNA): TGTGCCAGCAGCTTAGGAGCCGGGGAGCTGTTTTTT. Translated: CASSLGAGELFF.

The chain couples TRBV4-2 to TRBJ1-3; TRBD1 agrees at 9 bases. V shed 4 bases and J 0 bases; nucleotides not matched to a gene: 4. Germline CDR1 is LGHNA and CDR2 is YNFKEQ. CDR3 length: 16 amino acids. The chain's CDR3 is CASSLQGAYSGNTIYF. The CDR3 DNA follows: TGTGCCAGCAGCCTACAGGGGGCCTACTCTGGAAACACCATATATTTT.

Notes on this clone: A much larger clone lies a single base off, so this may be a read error. This chain joins TRBV4-1 and TRBJ1-1; tentative D call: TRBD1 (5 bases). CDR1 is MGHRA and CDR2 is YSYEKL in the germline V gene. The CDR3 covers 13 residues. The V gene lost 4 bases and the J gene lost 1 base, with 7 bases spanning the gap. CDR3 nucleotide sequence: TGCGCCAGCAGCCGGGACTGGAACACTGAAGCTTTCTTT. Protein product: CASSRDWNTEAFF.

V and J are TRBV2 and TRBJ2-7, with TRBD1 matching over 8 bases. The V gene end was trimmed by 8 bases and the J gene end by 5 bases; junction bases not matched to a gene: 8. The germline gives CDR1 SNHLY, CDR2 FYNNEI. The CDR3 totals 13 residues. This CDR3 is CASGGRGLNEQYF. CDR3 in DNA: TGTGCCAGCGGGGGCAGGGGGCTCAACGAGCAGTACTTC.

V and J are TRBV7-2 and TRBJ1-6; 8 bases agree with TRBD1. CDR1 is SGHTA, CDR2 FQGNSA, per germline. The CDR3 totals 15 residues. The J segment lost 6 bases and the V segment lost 7 bases, leaving 8 bases of the junction unmatched. For the CDR3, the DNA is TGTGCCAGCAACCTCCAGGGGGCCGGTAATTCACCCCTCCACTTT. This gives the protein CASNLQGAGNSPLHF.

This clone appeared once. J is TRBJ2-2 and V is TRBV6-5; maybe TRBD2 (6 bases). Trimming removed 6 bases from V and 7 bases from J, with 15 bases in between. The CDR3 has 14 residues. Per germline, CDR1 MNHEY and CDR2 SVGAGI. CDR3 sequence: CASSFYGGVGELFF. CDR3 bases: TGTGCCAGCAGCTTCTATGGCGGGGTCGGGGAGCTGTTTTTT.

The rearrangement joins TRBV14 to TRBJ2-1, with D unresolved. The V end was cut by 3 bases, the J end by 6 bases, with 12 bases between. Germline CDR1 and CDR2: SGHDN and FVKESK. The CDR3 has 14 residues. The CDR3 region is CASSQQRLVNEQFF. In nucleotides, the CDR3 is TGTGCCAGCAGCCAGCAGCGCCTGGTCAATGAGCAGTTCTTC. The variable domain in full, with the rest retrieved from reference TRBV14 and TRBJ2-1, is EAGVTQFPSHSVIEKGQTVTLRCDPISGHDNLYWYRRVMGKEIKFLLHFVKESKQDESGMPNNRFLAERTGGTYSTLKVQPAELEDSGVYFCASSQQRLVNEQFFGPGTRLTVL.

Only a few counts were recorded for this clone. The chain carries TRBV7-9 and TRBJ2-7; 7 bases align to TRBD1. The CDR3 is 14 residues long. Trimming cost V 2 bases and J 3 bases; bases outside gene matches: 4. Germline assignment: CDR1 SEHNR and CDR2 FQNEAQ (reference sequence). CDR3 loop: CASSLTGVDYEQYF. The DNA for the CDR3 is TGTGCCAGCAGCTTAACAGGGGTCGACTACGAGCAGTACTTC.

The chain combines TRBV11-2 with TRBJ2-3, with a tentative D call TRBD2 (5 bases). The CDR3 runs 15 residues. Germline values: CDR1 SGHAT, CDR2 FQNNGV. Trimming took 4 bases from V and 2 from J, leaving 13 bases between them. CDR3 region: CASSSRGEYTDTQYF. CDR3 DNA: TGTGCCAGCAGCTCCCGGGGTGAATACACAGATACGCAGTATTTT.

The CDR3 reads CASSLQGAEKLFF. The DNA for the CDR3 is TGCGCCAGCAGCTTACAGGGAGCGGAAAAACTGTTTTTT. The chain combines TRBV5-1 with TRBJ1-4, with a tentative D call TRBD1 (6 bases). V was shortened by 2 bases and J by 8 bases, with 10 bases between the two germline ends. Germline CDR1 is SGHRS and CDR2 is YFSETQ. This CDR3 comprises 13 residues. The full variable domain, with the rest looked up from reference TRBV5-1 and TRBJ1-4, is KAGVTQTPRYLIKTRGQQVTLSCSPISGHRSVSWYQQTPGQGLQFLFEYFSETQRNKGNFPGRFSGRQFSNSRSEMNVSTLELGDSALYLCASSLQGAEKLFFGSGTQLSVL.

This chain links TRBV6-5 with TRBJ2-7; D is unresolved. The V gene lost 6 bases and the J gene lost 6 bases, with 12 bases spanning the gap. CDR3 length: 12 residues. Germline V gene sequence: CDR1 MNHEY, CDR2 SVGAGI. In nucleotides, the CDR3 is TGTGCCAGCAGCAAAAACTACGGCGAGCAGTACTTC. This sequence encodes CASSKNYGEQYF.

The chain links TRBV5-4 to TRBJ2-7; TRBD1 aligns across 10 bases. Germline values: CDR1 SGHNT, CDR2 YYREEE (reference sequence). The V segment lost 5 bases and the J segment 2 bases; nucleotides outside the gene matches: 7. This CDR3 is 15 amino acids long. CDR3 protein: CASSPRTGGAYEQYF. The CDR3 DNA reads as TGTGCCAGCAGTCCCCGGACAGGGGGAGCCTACGAGCAGTACTTC.

Here the CDR3 reads CAISESGYRDAFF. CDR3 nucleotide sequence: TGTGCCATCAGTGAGTCGGGGTACAGGGACGCTTTCTTT. The rearrangement joins TRBV10-3 to TRBJ1-1; D possibly corresponds to TRBD1 (6 bases). The CDR3 is 13 amino acids. V was trimmed by 0 bases and J by 11 bases, leaving 13 bases between them. The germline V gene encodes CDR1 ENHRY and CDR2 SYGVKD.

The genes are TRBV7-9 and TRBJ1-2, with D perhaps TRBD1 (5 bases). The CDR3 is 13 amino acids. V lost 3 bases and J lost 6, with 11 bases in between. Per germline, CDR1 SEHNR and CDR2 FQNEAQ (reference sequence). CDR3 nucleotides: TGTGCCAGCAGCTTCGGGCAGGACAATGGCTACACCTTC. This encodes CASSFGQDNGYTF.